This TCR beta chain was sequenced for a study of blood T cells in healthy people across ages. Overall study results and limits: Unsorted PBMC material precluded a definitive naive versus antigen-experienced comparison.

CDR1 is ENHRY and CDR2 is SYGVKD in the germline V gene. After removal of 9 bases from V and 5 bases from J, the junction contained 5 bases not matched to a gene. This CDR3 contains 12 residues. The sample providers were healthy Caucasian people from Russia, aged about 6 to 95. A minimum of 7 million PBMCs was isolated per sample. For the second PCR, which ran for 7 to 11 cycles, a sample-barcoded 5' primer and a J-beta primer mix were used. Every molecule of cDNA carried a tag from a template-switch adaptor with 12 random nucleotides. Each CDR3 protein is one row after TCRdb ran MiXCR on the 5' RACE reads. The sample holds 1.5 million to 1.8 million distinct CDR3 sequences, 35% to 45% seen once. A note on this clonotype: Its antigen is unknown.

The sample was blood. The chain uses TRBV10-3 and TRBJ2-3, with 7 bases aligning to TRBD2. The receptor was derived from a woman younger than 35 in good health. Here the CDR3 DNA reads TGTGCCATGAGCGGGGAGGGAGATACGCAGTATTTT. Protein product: CAMSGEGDTQYF.